This T cell receptor beta chain was profiled in a study of regulatory T cells in long-lasting Graves disease. The table lists this clonotype with a few counts. The target antigen is unknown. Germline V gene lookup returns CDR1 MNHNS and CDR2 SASEGT. V lost 1 base and J 9 bases, leaving 13 bases between the germline ends. CDR3 length: 14 amino acids. To make TCR beta libraries, researchers used iRepertoire HTBI primers and Arm-PCR of CDR3 regions. MiXCR, applied by TCRdb to the multiplex PCR reads, yields one record per CDR3 protein. In the table there are 550,000 to 700,000 distinct CDR3 sequences, 15% to 20% of which are singletons. Time point denoted: newly diagnosed GD, antithyroid drugs for less than 3 months. Following extraction of RNA from PBMCs, that RNA was used to make the TCR library. Study-level points and caveats: Persistent Graves' cases showed lower TCR diversity than newly diagnosed cases.

These data were also reused for a study on T cells in Graves' hyperthyroidism and ophthalmopathy. That publication notes: Lactation, pregnancy, other autoimmune disease or uncontrolled infection led to exclusion of patients.

V gene TRBV6-1 combines with J gene TRBJ1-5; D is undetermined. The TCR originated in a man younger than 35 with Graves disease. The input for sequencing was peripheral blood mononuclear cells (PBMCs), taken at new diagnosis, from a patient treated with antithyroid drugs. CDR3 sequence: CASSEGVSLRPQHF. DNA for the CDR3: TGTGCCAGCAGTGAAGGCGTCAGTTTGAGGCCCCAGCATTTT.